Listed below are T cell receptor beta chains from one sample, sequenced in a study of control samples from healthy donors and cancer patients. Sequenced by immunoSEQ multiplex PCR; TCRdb stores in-frame clones only, minus some. The data hold some 160,000 clones, with just under 95% observed a single time. Sequencing used blood. These receptors were taken from a woman aged 40 to 50 in good health. Each CDR3 is given with its conserved first and last residue. The D gene is left open where the match is weak. The size field is filled for only some rows; it gives once, few, many or a size class.

V gene	D gene	clone size	J gene	CDR3 length	CDR3 DNA	CDR3 protein
TRBV7-2	TRBD1	-	TRBJ1-2	14	TGTGCCAGCAGCTTAGGACGAGGACAGGGTCGCTACACCTTC	CASSLGRGQGRYTF
TRBV18	-	-	TRBJ1-5	15	TGTGCCAGCTCACCTAGGGCGGCTCCTGGGGAGCCCCAGCATTTT	CASSPRAAPGEPQHF
TRBV6-4	TRBD1	-	TRBJ2-2	13	TGTGCCAGCCAGGGGGAAACCACCGGGGAGCTGTTTTTT	CASQGETTGELFF
TRBV5-4	TRBD1	once	TRBJ1-2	16	TGTGCCAGCAGCTCGAAGGACAGGGGGCTTGACTATGGCTACACCTTC	CASSSKDRGLDYGYTF
TRBV7-2	TRBD1	once	TRBJ1-1	14	TGTGCCAGCAGCTTAAGGACAGGGGGCACTGAAGCTTTCTTT	CASSLRTGGTEAFF
TRBV7-9	TRBD1	-	TRBJ1-1	14	TGTGCCAGCAGCCGTCAGGGGGCTCGAACTGAAGCTTTCTTT	CASSRQGARTEAFF
TRBV6-5	-	-	TRBJ1-2	14	TGTGCCAGCAGCGATACCGGGCTCAACTATGGCTACACCTTC	CASSDTGLNYGYTF
TRBV30	TRBD1	-	TRBJ1-2	15	TGTGCCTGGAGTGTACAGCACAGGGGGAACTATGGCTACACCTTC	CAWSVQHRGNYGYTF
TRBV2	TRBD2	-	TRBJ2-3	16	TGTGCCAGCACCGGGGGGGGGCGAACTAGCACAGATACGCAGTATTTT	CASTGGGRTSTDTQYF
TRBV3-1/TRBV3-2	-	-	TRBJ2-1	16	TGTGCCAGCAGCCAATGGACTGGAGGGGTTTACAATGAGCAGTTCTTC	CASSQWTGGVYNEQFF
TRBV5-4	-	once	TRBJ2-5	13	TGTGCCAGCAGCTTTCAAGGTGTTGAGACCCAGTACTTC	CASSFQGVETQYF
TRBV6-2/TRBV6-3	TRBD1	-	TRBJ2-1	14	TGTGCCAGCAGCCGAAGGACAGGGCGGGGTGAGCAGTTCTTC	CASSRRTGRGEQFF
TRBV13	TRBD1	-	TRBJ1-5	15	TGTGCCAGCAGCTTAGGTAGGGGGCCGAATCAGCCCCAGCATTTT	CASSLGRGPNQPQHF
TRBV4-3	TRBD2	-	TRBJ2-3	15	TGCGCCAGCAGCCAAGATAGCGGGAGTACAGATACGCAGTATTTT	CASSQDSGSTDTQYF
TRBV29-1	-	-	TRBJ1-1	13	TGCAGCGTTGACTACCGGGGACCCACTGAAGCTTTCTTT	CSVDYRGPTEAFF
TRBV27	TRBD1	-	TRBJ1-2	16	TGTGCCAGCAGTTCCGGGACAGGGGCTCTCAACTATGGCTACACCTTC	CASSSGTGALNYGYTF